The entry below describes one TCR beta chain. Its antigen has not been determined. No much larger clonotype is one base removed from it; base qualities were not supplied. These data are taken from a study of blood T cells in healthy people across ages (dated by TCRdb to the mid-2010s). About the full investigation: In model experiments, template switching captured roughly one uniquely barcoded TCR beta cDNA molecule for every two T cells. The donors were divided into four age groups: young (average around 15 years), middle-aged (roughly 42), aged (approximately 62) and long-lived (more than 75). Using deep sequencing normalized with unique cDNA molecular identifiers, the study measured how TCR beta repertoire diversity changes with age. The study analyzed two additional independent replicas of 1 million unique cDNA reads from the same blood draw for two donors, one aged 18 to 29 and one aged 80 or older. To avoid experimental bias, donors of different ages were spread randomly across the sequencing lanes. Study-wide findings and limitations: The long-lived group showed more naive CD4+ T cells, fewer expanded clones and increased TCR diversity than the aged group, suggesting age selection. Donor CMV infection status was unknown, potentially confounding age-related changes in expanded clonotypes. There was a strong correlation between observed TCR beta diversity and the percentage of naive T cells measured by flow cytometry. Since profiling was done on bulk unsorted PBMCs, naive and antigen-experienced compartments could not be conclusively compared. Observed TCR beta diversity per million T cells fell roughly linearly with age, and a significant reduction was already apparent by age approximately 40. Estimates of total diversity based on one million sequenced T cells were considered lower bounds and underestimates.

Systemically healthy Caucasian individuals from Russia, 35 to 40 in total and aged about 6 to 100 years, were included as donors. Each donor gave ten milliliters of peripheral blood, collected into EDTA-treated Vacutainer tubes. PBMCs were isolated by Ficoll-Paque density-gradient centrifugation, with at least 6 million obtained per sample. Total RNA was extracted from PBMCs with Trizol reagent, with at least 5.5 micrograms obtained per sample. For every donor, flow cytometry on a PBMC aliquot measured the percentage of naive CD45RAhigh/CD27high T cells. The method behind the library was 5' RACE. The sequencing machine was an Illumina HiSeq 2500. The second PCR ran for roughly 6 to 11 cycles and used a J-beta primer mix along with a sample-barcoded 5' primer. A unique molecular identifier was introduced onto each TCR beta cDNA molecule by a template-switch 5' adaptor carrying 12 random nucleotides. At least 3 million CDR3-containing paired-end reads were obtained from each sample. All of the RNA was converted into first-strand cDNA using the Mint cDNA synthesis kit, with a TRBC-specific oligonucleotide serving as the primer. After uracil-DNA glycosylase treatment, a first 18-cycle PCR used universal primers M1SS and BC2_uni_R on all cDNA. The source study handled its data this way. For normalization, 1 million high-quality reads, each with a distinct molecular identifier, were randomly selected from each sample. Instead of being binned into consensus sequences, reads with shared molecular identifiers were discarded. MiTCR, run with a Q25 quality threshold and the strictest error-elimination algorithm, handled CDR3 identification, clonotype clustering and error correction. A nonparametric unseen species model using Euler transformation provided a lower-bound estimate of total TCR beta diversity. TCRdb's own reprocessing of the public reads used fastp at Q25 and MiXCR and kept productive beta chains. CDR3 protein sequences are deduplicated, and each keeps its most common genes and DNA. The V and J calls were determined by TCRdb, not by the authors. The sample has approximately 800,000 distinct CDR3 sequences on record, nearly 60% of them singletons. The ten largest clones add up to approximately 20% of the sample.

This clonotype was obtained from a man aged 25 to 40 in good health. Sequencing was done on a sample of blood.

The CDR3 is CASSLGVAGVETQYF. The nucleotides read TGTGCCAGCAGCCTCGGGGTAGCGGGAGTAGAGACCCAGTACTTC. The V and J segments used are TRBV7-3 and TRBJ2-5; 9 bases in between match TRBD2. Reading the germline V gene gives CDR1 SGHTA and CDR2 FQGTGA. V lost 5 bases and J lost 4 bases, and the count of bases not matched to a germline gene is 8. The CDR3 has 15 amino acids, counting the end cysteine and phenylalanine. Just the 45-base CDR3 DNA is kept, in frame starting at base 1.